The rows below give T cell receptor beta chains drawn from one sample of a study of Ad26.COV2.S vaccination and SARS-CoV-2 variants. Sequencing was performed with immunoSEQ multiplex PCR; in TCRdb, only in-frame clones are kept and a portion is missing. The table includes approximately 350,000 clones, 83% detected once. The starting material was peripheral blood, obtained in a trial of Ad26.COV2.S vaccine versus placebo. The receptors stem from a person between 18 and 59 years old who received the Ad26.COV2.S COVID-19 vaccine or a placebo. The CDR3 runs from the conserved cysteine through the conserved F or W. D genes are given only for firm matches. Clone size is given for some rows only: seen once, a few or many times, or a class if the clone is expanded.

DNA: TGTGCCAGCAGCTTAACGGGACAGGGGACCTACGAGCAGTACTTC
CDR3: CASSLTGQGTYEQYF
D: TRBD1
J: TRBJ2-7
V: TRBV7-3
size: .

DNA: TGTGCCAGCAGCTTAATCTCGTTGGGTTCTAATTCACCCCTCCACTTT
CDR3: CASSLISLGSNSPLHF
D: .
J: TRBJ1-6
V: TRBV7-9
size: .

DNA: TGTGCCAGCACAACGGACAGATTGAGGAGCAATCAGCCCCAGCATTTT
CDR3: CASTTDRLRSNQPQHF
D: .
J: TRBJ1-5
V: TRBV28
size: .

DNA: TGCGCCAGCAGCTTGGTCGAGACAGGGGGGTGGAGCACTGAAGCTTTCTTT
CDR3: CASSLVETGGWSTEAFF
D: TRBD1
J: TRBJ1-1
V: TRBV5-1
size: .

DNA: TGTGCCAGCGCATTCTCGACAGGGCGGCAGCCCCAGCATTTT
CDR3: CASAFSTGRQPQHF
D: TRBD1
J: TRBJ1-5
V: TRBV2
size: few

DNA: TGTGCCATCAGCCCAAGCGGGGGGGTAAAAAACATTCAGTACTTC
CDR3: CAISPSGGVKNIQYF
D: TRBD2
J: TRBJ2-4
V: TRBV10-3
size: .

DNA: TGTGCCAGCAGCCAAGATAGGGGACAGGGTTTCGAAATAGCTTTCTTT
CDR3: CASSQDRGQGFEIAFF
D: TRBD1
J: TRBJ1-1
V: TRBV4-2
size: .

DNA: TGTGCCAGCAGCCTCGTTCAGGGGACGGGGTCACCCCTCCACTTT
CDR3: CASSLVQGTGSPLHF
D: .
J: TRBJ1-6
V: TRBV7-3
size: .

DNA: TGTGCCAGCAGTGAAGGCGGGAGGTACCAAGAGACCCAGTACTTC
CDR3: CASSEGGRYQETQYF
D: TRBD2
J: TRBJ2-5
V: TRBV2
size: .

DNA: TGTGCCAGCAGCTTTTTCCGGGACTCCTCTACCGCGGGCGAGCAGTACTTC
CDR3: CASSFFRDSSTAGEQYF
D: .
J: TRBJ2-7
V: TRBV5-5
size: .

DNA: TGTGCCAGCAGCATTGGGTGGGGGACAGCTGGAAACACCATATATTTT
CDR3: CASSIGWGTAGNTIYF
D: TRBD1
J: TRBJ1-3
V: TRBV9
size: .

DNA: TGTGCCAGCAGCTTGGCCCGGGGAATTGGCTATGGCTACACCTTC
CDR3: CASSLARGIGYGYTF
D: .
J: TRBJ1-2
V: TRBV5-5
size: .

DNA: TGTGCCAGCAGCCACCTCGGACAGGGTGCAGCTTTCTTT
CDR3: CASSHLGQGAAFF
D: TRBD1
J: TRBJ1-1
V: TRBV14
size: .

DNA: TGTGCCAGCAGCCAATCCAGGGGGGCGGCCTACGAGCAGTACTTC
CDR3: CASSQSRGAAYEQYF
D: .
J: TRBJ2-7
V: TRBV4-2
size: .

DNA: TGTGCCAGCAAGGTGTTGGGGGCGGTGTTTGGGGCCAACGTCCTGACTTTC
CDR3: CASKVLGAVFGANVLTF
D: .
J: TRBJ2-6
V: TRBV27
size: .

DNA: TGTGCCAGCAGTTACTCGGGGCGGACCGGGGAGCTGTTTTTT
CDR3: CASSYSGRTGELFF
D: .
J: TRBJ2-2
V: TRBV6-5
size: once

DNA: TGTGCCATCAGTAAAACAGGGAAGGAGCAGCCCCAGCATTTT
CDR3: CAISKTGKEQPQHF
D: .
J: TRBJ1-5
V: TRBV10-3
size: .

DNA: TGCGCCAGCAGCATTACTAGCACAGATACGCAGTATTTT
CDR3: CASSITSTDTQYF
D: .
J: TRBJ2-3
V: TRBV5-1
size: .

DNA: TGCGCCAGCAGCTGGGGGGCCGGGGATTCACCCCTCCACTTT
CDR3: CASSWGAGDSPLHF
D: .
J: TRBJ1-6
V: TRBV5-1
size: .

DNA: TGCGCCAGCAGTGAGACAAGCTATGGCTACACCTTC
CDR3: CASSETSYGYTF
D: .
J: TRBJ1-2
V: TRBV10-2
size: .

DNA: TGTGCCAGCGGAGTTCCCTACAATGAGCAGTTCTTC
CDR3: CASGVPYNEQFF
D: .
J: TRBJ2-1
V: TRBV6-5
size: .

DNA: TGTGCCAGCAGCTTAGGAGCAGGAGCTGATACGCAGTATTTT
CDR3: CASSLGAGADTQYF
D: .
J: TRBJ2-3
V: TRBV7-2
size: .

DNA: TGTGCCAGCGGATTCGGACAGTCCCTGGGCATGAACACTGAAGCTTTCTTT
CDR3: CASGFGQSLGMNTEAFF
D: .
J: TRBJ1-1
V: TRBV4-2
size: few

DNA: TGCAGCGTCGCCCAGACTAGCGGGAGTTACAATGAGCAGTTCTTC
CDR3: CSVAQTSGSYNEQFF
D: TRBD2
J: TRBJ2-1
V: TRBV29-1
size: .

DNA: TGTGCCAGCAGTGACGCCATAGCGGGGGCCGTTCGGGAGCAGTACTTC
CDR3: CASSDAIAGAVREQYF
D: TRBD2
J: TRBJ2-7
V: TRBV9
size: .

DNA: TGTGCCAGCAGCTCCCAGCTAGTAAATGAGCAGTTCTTC
CDR3: CASSSQLVNEQFF
D: .
J: TRBJ2-1
V: TRBV7-8
size: .

DNA: TGCGCCAGCAGCTTGTCGGGATTACAAGAGACCCAGTACTTC
CDR3: CASSLSGLQETQYF
D: .
J: TRBJ2-5
V: TRBV5-1
size: .

DNA: TGTGCCAGTCGACCGGGGAGTAACGGTGAAGCTTTCTTT
CDR3: CASRPGSNGEAFF
D: .
J: TRBJ1-1
V: TRBV19
size: once

DNA: TGTGCCACCAGTGACACCTCAGGGAGCGGGGCCAACGTCCTGACTTTC
CDR3: CATSDTSGSGANVLTF
D: .
J: TRBJ2-6
V: TRBV24-1
size: .

DNA: TGTGCCAGCAGTGACCGCGGACAGGGAGCGGGCTCCTATAATTCACCCCTCCACTTT
CDR3: CASSDRGQGAGSYNSPLHF
D: TRBD1
J: TRBJ1-6
V: TRBV6-4
size: few

DNA: TGTGCCAGCAGGTCCCTGGACTATCAAGGCTACACCTTC
CDR3: CASRSLDYQGYTF
D: .
J: TRBJ1-2
V: TRBV12-3/TRBV12-4
size: .

DNA: TGTGCCAGCAGCAAGTTCGGGACTAGCACAGATACGCAGTATTTT
CDR3: CASSKFGTSTDTQYF
D: .
J: TRBJ2-3
V: TRBV11-3
size: .

DNA: TGTGCCAGTAGTATTGTTTTTCCCGGGGAGCTGTTTTTT
CDR3: CASSIVFPGELFF
D: .
J: TRBJ2-2
V: TRBV19
size: .

DNA: TGCGCCAGCAGCTGGGGACTAGGCGGCGATGAGCAGTTCTTC
CDR3: CASSWGLGGDEQFF
D: TRBD2
J: TRBJ2-1
V: TRBV5-1
size: .

DNA: TGTGCCAGCAGCTTGATCAGTTCCGGCGAGCAGTACTTC
CDR3: CASSLISSGEQYF
D: .
J: TRBJ2-7
V: TRBV11-3
size: .

DNA: TGTGCCAGTGTAGTTACCGGGAGCTCCTACAATGAGCAGTTCTTC
CDR3: CASVVTGSSYNEQFF
D: .
J: TRBJ2-1
V: TRBV19
size: .

DNA: TGTGCCAGCAGCTTAGGCCACAGGGGAGCAAATGAAAAACTGTTTTTT
CDR3: CASSLGHRGANEKLFF
D: TRBD1
J: TRBJ1-4
V: TRBV11-2
size: .

DNA: TGTGCCAGCCTCGACAGGCAAGAGACCCAGTACTTC
CDR3: CASLDRQETQYF
D: .
J: TRBJ2-5
V: TRBV18
size: .

DNA: TGTGCCAGCAGCTTTGAAGGGAATTCACCCCTCCACTTT
CDR3: CASSFEGNSPLHF
D: .
J: TRBJ1-6
V: TRBV11-3
size: few

DNA: TGTGCCAGCAGTACCCAGGGAAAGGGAAACTATGGCTACACCTTC
CDR3: CASSTQGKGNYGYTF
D: .
J: TRBJ1-2
V: TRBV6-6
size: .

DNA: TGTGCCAGCAGACGAGGGGCCGGCTCCTACGAGCAGTACTTC
CDR3: CASRRGAGSYEQYF
D: .
J: TRBJ2-7
V: TRBV6-5
size: .

DNA: TGTGCCAGCAGTCCTGGGATAGCGGGGACCTACGAGCAGTACTTC
CDR3: CASSPGIAGTYEQYF
D: TRBD2
J: TRBJ2-7
V: TRBV27
size: .

DNA: TGTGCCAGCAAGGAAACAGCGGGAGGGTACGAGCAGTACTTC
CDR3: CASKETAGGYEQYF
D: TRBD2
J: TRBJ2-7
V: TRBV2
size: few

DNA: TGTGCCAGCAGCCAAGTGCACGAGCAGTACTTC
CDR3: CASSQVHEQYF
D: .
J: TRBJ2-7
V: TRBV3-1/TRBV3-2
size: few

DNA: TGCGCCAGCAGCCTTCTCGGGGGGGACAATGAGCAGTTCTTC
CDR3: CASSLLGGDNEQFF
D: TRBD2
J: TRBJ2-1
V: TRBV5-1
size: .

DNA: TGCGCCAGCAGCTCCGGGACTAGCTTCACAGATACGCAGTATTTT
CDR3: CASSSGTSFTDTQYF
D: TRBD2
J: TRBJ2-3
V: TRBV5-1
size: few

DNA: TGTGCCAGCAGCTCGTATCGGCTAGACCAAGAGACCCAGTACTTC
CDR3: CASSSYRLDQETQYF
D: .
J: TRBJ2-5
V: TRBV7-9
size: .

DNA: TGTGCCAGCAGTAGGGACAGGGGAAGTGAAAAACTGTTTTTT
CDR3: CASSRDRGSEKLFF
D: TRBD1
J: TRBJ1-4
V: TRBV6-5
size: .

DNA: TGTGCCAGCACCGAACGGGGTGGAGCAGATACGCAGTATTTT
CDR3: CASTERGGADTQYF
D: .
J: TRBJ2-3
V: TRBV5-4
size: .

DNA: TGTGCCAGCAAGAGCCGCGGAGGGTCCGGGGATACGCAGTATTTT
CDR3: CASKSRGGSGDTQYF
D: .
J: TRBJ2-3
V: TRBV11-3
size: once

DNA: TGTGCCATCAGGAAGGGGGTGCAAGAGACCCAGTACTTC
CDR3: CAIRKGVQETQYF
D: .
J: TRBJ2-5
V: TRBV10-3
size: .

DNA: TGTGCCAGCAGTGACGAAGCACTGACGGCCCAGCATTTT
CDR3: CASSDEALTAQHF
D: .
J: TRBJ1-5
V: TRBV2
size: .

DNA: TGTGCCAGCAGCTCAAAGGGGTTACGGACAGACTACGAGCAGTACTTC
CDR3: CASSSKGLRTDYEQYF
D: .
J: TRBJ2-7
V: TRBV7-9
size: once

DNA: TGTGCCATCAGTGAGTCGACTCCCAGGGACCTAGCTAACTATGGCTACACCTTC
CDR3: CAISESTPRDLANYGYTF
D: .
J: TRBJ1-2
V: TRBV10-3
size: .